One sample yielded the 5 T cell receptor beta chains listed below, sequenced in a study of vaccination and CD4 T cells after COVID-19. The antigens these receptors bind are not known. Described treatment: roughly 10-day PBMC culture with coronavirus spike peptide pools or control peptides (ViraFEST assay). The Oncomine TCR Beta short-read assay generated sequence data from the DNA of cultured CD4+ T cells. A single record per CDR3 protein comes from TCRdb applying MiXCR to the PCR reads. The sample holds approximately 3,500 distinct CDR3 sequences; more than 15% are singletons and the top ten take approximately 15%. The specimen sequenced was CD4+ T cells from blood, cultured in vitro. These receptor sequences come from a human donor who had recovered from COVID-19.

By share, this clonotype ranks as medium-sized. The V and J genes are TRBV4-2 and TRBJ1-5, with a possible D match to TRBD1 (5 bases). Trimming shortened V by 0 bases and J by 6 bases, and 9 bases separated the two germline ends. CDR1 and CDR2 (germline): LGHNA, YNFKEQ. This CDR3 is built from 14 residues. The CDR3 is CASSQDEGTQPQHF. As DNA, the CDR3 is TGTGCCAGCAGCCAAGATGAAGGGACTCAGCCCCAGCATTTT.

The chain recombines TRBV12-5 with TRBJ1-1; a weak D match, TRBD1 (5 bases). Germline V CDR1 and CDR2: LGHNT, FRNRAP. Deletions cut 2 bases from V and 0 bases from J, with 16 bases between. CDR3 size: 17 residues. CDR3 sequence: CASGLPRAEGLNTEAFF. The CDR3 region has the DNA TGTGCTAGTGGTTTGCCCCGGGCGGAGGGGTTGAACACTGAAGCTTTCTTT.

This clonotype is classed as medium-sized. The V call is TRBV11-2, the J call TRBJ1-2; the D is unclear. CDR1 is SGHAT, CDR2 FQNNGV, per germline. The CDR3 extends over 15 amino acids. V lost 4 bases, J lost 4 bases, and 16 bases lay in between. The CDR3 loop is CASSSYLRVSYGYTF. The CDR3 bases are TGTGCCAGCAGCTCGTATCTCCGGGTCTCCTATGGCTACACCTTC. The entire variable domain, with the rest obtained from reference TRBV11-2 and TRBJ1-2, is as follows: EAGVAQSPRYKIIEKRQSVAFWCNPISGHATLYWYQQILGQGPKLLIQFQNNGVVDDSQLPKDRFSAERLKGVDSTLKIQPAKLEDSAVYLCASSSYLRVSYGYTFGSGTRLTVV.

This clonotype was picked up a small number of times. The chain recombines TRBV12-3 or TRBV12-4 with TRBJ2-7; D remains unclear. Deletions cut 3 bases from V and 3 bases from J, with 9 bases between. This CDR3 is built from 13 residues. The CDR3 loop is CASSLRIYYEQYF. In DNA, the CDR3 is TGTGCCAGCAGTTTGCGCATCTACTACGAGCAGTACTTC.

This clonotype was detected only a few times. The chain employs TRBV6-1 and TRBJ1-2; D might be TRBD1 (6 bases). The CDR3 loop spans 13 amino acids. CDR1 and CDR2 (germline): MNHNS, SASEGT. V was pared by 5 bases and J by 5 bases, with 12 bases between. The CDR3 spells CASSRGQIYGYTF. The CDR3, as DNA: TGTGCCAGCAGTCGCGGACAGATATATGGCTACACCTTC.